Detailed here is one T cell receptor beta chain. The antigen is undetermined. This specimen belongs to a study of T cell repertoires in cytomegalovirus infection. Whole-study context: CMV infection plus the matching HLA type was flagged by public TCR beta signatures. Whole-study findings and limits: CMV-specific HLA-C-restricted TCR beta clonotypes dominated the ex vivo response.

With 5 bases removed from V and 9 bases from J, the gap between germline ends came to 11 bases. The CDR3 totals 12 residues. In germline, CDR1 is LGHNT, CDR2 FRNRAP. TCRdb fed the reads into MiXCR, producing one record per CDR3 protein. The table lists about 350,000 distinct CDR3 sequences, about 35% of them singletons, with approximately 12% in the top ten. The input for sequencing was cultured PBMCs, taken from culture after CMV antigen stimulation. This sequence joins TRBV12-5 and TRBJ2-1, with D unresolved. This receptor was taken from a human donor in good health (CMV status not recorded). Some clones in this sample may be carry-over from other donors' samples. The CDR3 nucleotides read TGTGCTAGTGGTCACTCCCTAGGTGAGCAGTTCTTC. This sequence encodes CASGHSLGEQFF.